Given below is one TCR beta chain in context. What it recognizes is unknown. The data were produced by immunoSEQ multiplex PCR, yet TCRdb's version contains in-frame clones alone and is incomplete. Of 80,000 to 130,000 clones in the sample, about 83% were seen once. This sample was taken from a study of T cell responses to AZD1222 COVID-19 vaccine. CDR3 size: 15 residues. Findings and caveats of the study: Reportedly, nearly half the spike-specific TCRs target unmutated variant regions. Only six or seven AZD1222 recipients tested seropositive at baseline.

The TCR originated in an adult in good health. The chain is built from TRBV21-1 and TRBJ1-5; TRBD1 was called by the table and not checked on the DNA. TRBV21-1 constitutes a pseudogene. The source material was peripheral blood, sampled on day 0 of AZD1222 vaccination. CDR3 sequence (DNA): TGTGCCAGCAGCAACGGTAGGGACAGGGCTCAGCCCCAGCATTTT. Translation: CASSNGRDRAQPQHF.